The 5 T cell receptor beta chains below were found in one sample sequenced in a study of T cell responses to AZD1222 COVID-19 vaccine. The method was immunoSEQ multiplex PCR; TCRdb's version includes in-frame clones alone and lacks a portion of them. The sample includes roughly 140,000 clones, roughly 88% of them seen just once. This sample comprised peripheral blood, obtained on day 0 of AZD1222 vaccination. All receptors come from an adult in good health.

The V call is TRBV5-4, the J call TRBJ1-1, with D perhaps TRBD1 (6 bases). Germline V CDR1 and CDR2: SGHNT, YYREEE (reference sequence). The length of the CDR3 is 16 residues. Trimming took off 2 bases at V and 0 bases at J, with 14 bases between the two ends. The DNA of the CDR3 is TGTGCCAGCAGCTTAGAGAATGACAGGATGAACACTGAAGCTTTCTTT. It encodes CASSLENDRMNTEAFF.

The chain joins TRBV28 to TRBJ2-1; 9 bases map to TRBD2. After removal of 10 bases from V and 1 base from J, the junction contained 17 bases not matched to a gene. Looked up from germline, CDR1 is MDHEN and CDR2 is SYDVKM. This CDR3 is built from 18 residues. CDR3 bases: TGTGCCACCCCTCGTAAGCGGGAGGATTCTTGGTCCTACAATGAGCAGTTCTTC. It encodes CATPRKREDSWSYNEQFF.

Here the CDR3 DNA reads TGTGCCAGCAGTTTGGGATACCGGGACAGGGTCTCCGGCTACACCTTC. This encodes CASSLGYRDRVSGYTF. V usage is TRBV27 and J usage is TRBJ1-2, with 9 positions matching TRBD1. J was trimmed by 8 bases and V by 3 bases; bases with no gene match: 13. The germline gives CDR1 MNHEY, CDR2 SMNVEV (reference sequence). CDR3 length equals 16 residues.

The chain is built from TRBV19 and TRBJ1-1; the D gene is possibly TRBD1 (6 bases). Per the germline V gene, CDR1 is LNHDA and CDR2 is SQIVND (reference sequence). V was cut by 1 base and J by 0 bases, with 15 bases left in between. The length of the CDR3 is 17 residues. The CDR3 DNA is TGTGCCAGTAGTATAGTGCGGGGGGCCAGAATGAACACTGAAGCTTTCTTT. Its protein product is CASSIVRGARMNTEAFF.

The chain couples TRBV21-1 to TRBJ2-2; the D call TRBD2 from the table was never checked on the DNA. TRBV21-1 is assigned pseudogene status. The CDR3 has 18 amino acids. CDR3: CASSRDIYLAGGTGELFF. The CDR3 DNA sequence: TGTGCCAGCAGCCGGGACATTTACCTAGCGGGAGGCACCGGGGAGCTGTTTTTT.